The entry below gives a single TCR beta chain sequence along with its context. This specimen comes from a study of blood T cell repertoires in COVID-19. On the study more broadly: Sites across the United States, Italy and Spain contributed samples from acute and convalescent COVID-19. T cells, B-cell-depleted T cells, or PBMCs provided the cDNA or gDNA that served as material.

The germline V gene encodes CDR1 LGHNA and CDR2 YNFKEQ. The CDR3 contains 16 residues. Unmatched junction bases numbered 4, after V lost 0 bases and J lost 1 base. Authors' data handling: Amplifying reference gene primers gave estimates of nucleated cell counts. Measured with immunoSEQ multiplex PCR; TCRdb has only the in-frame clones, and not every one. D and trimming come from the DNA, and the V and J calls and clone size come from that table. The profile covers tens of thousands of clones, with roughly 78% appearing a single time and around 5% taken by the ten largest. This chain joins TRBV4-2 and TRBJ1-1; 8 nucleotides line up with TRBD1. Sequenced input: peripheral blood. This receptor was obtained from a woman in her sixties or seventies with acute or convalescent COVID-19. CDR3 in amino acids: CASSQDWDRRNTEAFF. The CDR3 bases are TGTGCCAGCAGCCAAGATTGGGACAGGCGGAACACTGAAGCTTTCTTT.